What follows is one T cell receptor beta chain and its context. The antigen remains undetermined. The sample comes from a study of CD4+ T cells in melanoma. Study-wide results and limits: A reported correlation linked neoantigen-specific CD4+ T cells to CD8+, macrophage and B cell function.

Using immunoSEQ multiplex PCR, the repertoire was profiled, and TCRdb retains in-frame clones only, with some absent. This table holds 120,000 to 150,000 clones, around 90% found once. The CDR3 length is 15 residues. V dropped 4 bases and J dropped 5 bases, with 15 bases sitting between them. Germline V CDR1 and CDR2: SNHLY, FYNNEI. This receptor was identified in a human donor with melanoma. V usage is TRBV2 and J usage is TRBJ1-5; no reliable D call. The CDR3 protein is CASSGSVTEDQPQHF. The CDR3 coding sequence is TGTGCCAGCAGTGGTTCGGTGACGGAGGATCAGCCCCAGCATTTT.